Below are 13 T cell receptor beta chains sequenced from a single sample in a study of shared clonotypes between healthy human individuals. Clones were read by immunoSEQ multiplex PCR, and TCRdb kept only the in-frame ones, dropping some. The top ten hold about an eighth of the sample, which has roughly 480,000 clones, less than 80% seen once. The sample was PBMCs. Source of these receptors: a woman aged 40 to 50 in good health. Some clones in this sample may be carry-over from other donors' samples.

V usage is TRBV27 and J usage is TRBJ2-1, with 7 positions matching TRBD2. V shed 7 bases and J 7 bases; nucleotides not matched to a gene: 16. CDR1 MNHEY and CDR2 SMNVEV come from the germline V gene (reference sequence). The length of the CDR3 is 16 residues. The CDR3 coding sequence is TGTGCCAGCACTCCCGGGGCTAGCGGACTAGGGAATGAGCAGTTCTTC. Amino acid sequence: CASTPGASGLGNEQFF.

DNA for the CDR3: TGTGCCAGCAGCGTTGGGACTTTCTCCTACAATGAGCAGTTCTTC. It encodes CASSVGTFSYNEQFF. The chain is built from TRBV7-9 and TRBJ2-1; TRBD2 might be the D (6 bases). Trimming stripped 5 bases from V and 0 bases from J, with 11 bases between. The CDR3 sequence is 15 residues long. Looked up from germline, CDR1 is SEHNR and CDR2 is FQNEAQ (reference sequence).

This rearrangement joins TRBV6-5 to TRBJ1-2; weak D call: TRBD1 (5 bases). The CDR3 runs to 13 residues. The V end was cut by 5 bases, the J end by 7 bases, with 14 bases between. CDR1 is MNHEY, CDR2 SVGAGI, per germline. DNA of the CDR3: TGTGCCAGCAGTAAAGGGGACGTGGGTGGCTACACCTTC. It translates to CASSKGDVGGYTF.

The rearrangement uses TRBV28 and TRBJ2-1, with 15 bases that match TRBD2. The germline V gene encodes CDR1 MDHEN and CDR2 SYDVKM. Trimming removed 4 bases from V and 5 bases from J; junction bases left unmatched: 6. The CDR3 is 17 amino acids. CDR3 nucleotide sequence: TGTGCCAGCAGTTCTGGGACTAGCGGGAGGCCAGACAATGAGCAGTTCTTC. As protein: CASSSGTSGRPDNEQFF.

The chain joins TRBV9 to TRBJ2-3, with D tentatively TRBD2 (6 bases). V lost 3 bases, J lost 2 bases, and 13 bases lay in between. CDR3 size: 15 residues. CDR1 is SGDLS, CDR2 YYNGEE, per germline. The CDR3 DNA reads TGTGCCAGCAGCGCCTTTAGCGGATCCACAGATACGCAGTATTTT. It is translated as CASSAFSGSTDTQYF.

V and J are TRBV5-6 and TRBJ2-1, with TRBD2 matching 14 bases. The CDR3 has 15 amino acids. Trimming at V came to 4 bases and at J to 9 bases, leaving 6 bases not matched to a gene. Germline V gene lookup returns CDR1 SGHDT and CDR2 YYEEEE. CDR3 in amino acids: CASSKPGLAGVEQFF. For the CDR3, the DNA is TGTGCCAGCAGCAAACCGGGACTAGCGGGAGTTGAGCAGTTCTTC.

The chain carries TRBV6-1 and TRBJ2-1; 7 nucleotides match TRBD1. Per germline, CDR1 MNHNS and CDR2 SASEGT. CDR3 length: 15 residues. After removal of 4 bases from V and 2 bases from J, the junction contained 5 bases not matched to a gene. This CDR3 reads CASSGQTGAYNEQFF. The CDR3 DNA follows: TGTGCCAGCAGTGGACAAACAGGGGCCTACAATGAGCAGTTCTTC.

This clone was detected a few times. The chain employs TRBV11-2 and TRBJ1-1; a possible D gene is TRBD1 (6 bases). V was pared by 3 bases and J by 5 bases, with 13 bases between. Germline V gene data show CDR1 as SGHAT and CDR2 as FQNNGV. This CDR3 spans 14 amino acids. The CDR3 sequence: CASSFQGRGTEAFF. CDR3 DNA sequence: TGTGCCAGCAGCTTTCAAGGGAGGGGGACTGAAGCTTTCTTT. Drawing the rest from reference TRBV11-2 and TRBJ1-1, the complete variable domain is EAGVAQSPRYKIIEKRQSVAFWCNPISGHATLYWYQQILGQGPKLLIQFQNNGVVDDSQLPKDRFSAERLKGVDSTLKIQPAKLEDSAVYLCASSFQGRGTEAFFGQGTRLTVV.

This clone was seen only a few times. The chain carries TRBV27 and TRBJ1-4; 8 bases map to TRBD1. This CDR3 is built from 14 residues. Germline loops: CDR1 MNHEY, CDR2 SMNVEV (reference sequence). V lost 5 bases, J lost 5 bases, and 4 bases stayed unmatched. CDR3 in amino acids: CASSRTGRNEKLFF. DNA for the CDR3: TGTGCCAGCAGTCGGACAGGGAGGAATGAAAAACTGTTTTTT. The full variable domain, in which reference TRBV27 and TRBJ1-4 provide the parts outside the CDR3, is EAQVTQNPRYLITVTGKKLTVTCSQNMNHEYMSWYRQDPGLGLRQIYYSMNVEVTDKGDVPEGYKVSRKEKRNFPLILESPSPNQTSLYFCASSRTGRNEKLFFGSGTQLSVL.

V is TRBV27 and J is TRBJ1-2; 7 bases match TRBD1. This CDR3 is built from 12 residues. Per the germline V gene, CDR1 is MNHEY and CDR2 is SMNVEV (reference sequence). V was clipped by 4 bases and J by 7 bases; unmatched bases: 3. The CDR3 loop reads CASSSTGAGYTF. CDR3 nucleotides: TGTGCCAGCAGTTCCACAGGGGCTGGCTACACCTTC.

This clone has more than one count but fewer than ten. A read error may produce the germline difference seen at one junction end. J is TRBJ2-1 and V is TRBV7-9; a weak D match, TRBD2 (7 bases). Germline V CDR1 and CDR2: SEHNR, FQNEAQ (reference sequence). The CDR3 totals 15 residues. Here the CDR3 reads CASTLGGGTGHPVLF. The DNA of the CDR3 is TGTGCCAGCACCCTAGGGGGGGGCACAGGGCATCCAGTACTCTTC. Based on the CDR3 plus reference TRBV7-9 and TRBJ2-1, the full variable domain is DTGVSQNPRHKITKRGQNVTFRCDPISEHNRLYWYRQTLGQGPEFLTYFQNEAQLEKSRLLSDRFSAERPKGSFSTLEIQRTEQGDSAMYLCASTLGGGTGHPVLFGPGTRLTVL.

This clone was recorded at least ten times. CDR3 DNA sequence: TGTGCCAGCAGCGACGGGACTAGCGGGCAAGAGACCCAGTACTTC. This codes for CASSDGTSGQETQYF. The chain combines TRBV7-9 with TRBJ2-5; 12 bases fit TRBD2. Trimming cost V 5 bases and J 2 bases; bases outside gene matches: 3. Germline CDR1 reads SEHNR; CDR2 reads FQNEAQ (reference sequence). CDR3 length equals 15 residues. The full variable domain, completed using reference TRBV7-9 and TRBJ2-5, is DTGVSQNPRHKITKRGQNVTFRCDPISEHNRLYWYRQTLGQGPEFLTYFQNEAQLEKSRLLSDRFSAERPKGSFSTLEIQRTEQGDSAMYLCASSDGTSGQETQYFGPGTRLLVL.

The chain carries TRBV15 and TRBJ2-1, with TRBD2 matching over 11 bases. Per germline, CDR1 LNHNV and CDR2 YYDKDF (reference sequence). The CDR3 contains 16 residues. After removal of 3 bases from V and 6 bases from J, the junction contained 7 bases not matched to a gene. The CDR3 nucleotides are TGTGCCACCAGCAGGGAACTAGCGGGAGCAGTCAATGAGCAGTTCTTC. Translating it yields CATSRELAGAVNEQFF.